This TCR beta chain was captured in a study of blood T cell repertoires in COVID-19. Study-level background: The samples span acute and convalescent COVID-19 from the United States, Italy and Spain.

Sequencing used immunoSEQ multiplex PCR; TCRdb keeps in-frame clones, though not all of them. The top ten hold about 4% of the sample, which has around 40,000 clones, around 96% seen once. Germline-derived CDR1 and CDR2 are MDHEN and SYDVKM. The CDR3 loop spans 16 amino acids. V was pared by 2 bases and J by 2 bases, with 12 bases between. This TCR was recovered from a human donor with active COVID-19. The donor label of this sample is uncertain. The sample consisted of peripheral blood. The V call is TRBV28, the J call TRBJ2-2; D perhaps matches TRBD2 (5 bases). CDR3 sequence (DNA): TGTGCCAGCAGTTTAAACCCGAGGGTAAACACCGGGGAGCTGTTTTTT. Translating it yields CASSLNPRVNTGELFF.